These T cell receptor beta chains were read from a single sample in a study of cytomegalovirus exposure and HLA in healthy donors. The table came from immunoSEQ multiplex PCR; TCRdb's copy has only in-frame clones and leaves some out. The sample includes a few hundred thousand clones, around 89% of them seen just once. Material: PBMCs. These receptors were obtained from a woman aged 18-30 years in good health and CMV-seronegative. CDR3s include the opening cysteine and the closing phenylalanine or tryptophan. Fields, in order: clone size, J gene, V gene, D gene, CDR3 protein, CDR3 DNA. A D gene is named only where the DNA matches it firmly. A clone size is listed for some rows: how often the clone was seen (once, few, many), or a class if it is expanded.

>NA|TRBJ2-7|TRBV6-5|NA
CASSQQTAFYEQYF
TGTGCCAGCAGCCAACAGACAGCATTCTACGAGCAGTACTTC
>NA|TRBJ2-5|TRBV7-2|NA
CASSPPGVRETQYF
TGTGCCAGCAGCCCGCCCGGGGTGCGAGAGACCCAGTACTTC
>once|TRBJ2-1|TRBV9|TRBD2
CASSVGLAEYNEQFF
TGTGCCAGCAGCGTAGGACTAGCGGAATACAATGAGCAGTTCTTC
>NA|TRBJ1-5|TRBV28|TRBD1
CASSLGGATGGGQPQHF
TGTGCCAGCAGTTTAGGTGGGGCTACAGGGGGGGGGCAGCCCCAGCATTTT
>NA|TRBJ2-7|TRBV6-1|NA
CASSEAYEQYF
TGTGCCAGCAGTGAAGCCTACGAGCAGTACTTC
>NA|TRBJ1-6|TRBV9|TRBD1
CASSAPGTEDSPLHF
TGTGCCAGCAGCGCCCCCGGGACAGAGGATTCACCCCTCCACTTT
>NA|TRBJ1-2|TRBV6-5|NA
CASSYSRRAWGYTF
TGTGCCAGCAGTTACTCGAGGCGGGCATGGGGCTACACCTTC
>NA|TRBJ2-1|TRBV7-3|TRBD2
CASALGGRAPNEQFF
TGTGCCAGCGCATTAGGTGGGAGGGCCCCCAATGAGCAGTTCTTC
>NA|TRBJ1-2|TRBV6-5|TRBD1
CASSTGADYGYTF
TGTGCCAGCAGTACAGGGGCGGACTATGGCTACACCTTC
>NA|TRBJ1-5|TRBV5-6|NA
CASSGGAGQREPQHF
TGTGCCAGCAGCGGTGGGGCAGGGCAGCGGGAGCCCCAGCATTTT
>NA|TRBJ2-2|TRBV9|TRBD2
CASSVGLAGFTGELFF
TGTGCCAGCAGCGTAGGTCTAGCGGGTTTCACCGGGGAGCTGTTTTTT
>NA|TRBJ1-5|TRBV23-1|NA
CASVFAGPRRSNQPQHF
TGCGCCAGCGTCTTCGCCGGGCCCCGGAGGAGCAATCAGCCCCAGCATTTT
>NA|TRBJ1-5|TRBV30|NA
CAWSVLVGQPQHF
TGTGCCTGGAGTGTCTTGGTTGGCCAGCCCCAGCATTTT
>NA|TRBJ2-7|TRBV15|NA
CATSSDKSYEQYF
TGTGCCACCAGCAGCGACAAATCCTACGAGCAGTACTTC